This is a list of T cell receptor beta chains from one sample in a study of blood T cell repertoires in COVID-19. The protocol was immunoSEQ multiplex PCR, while the TCRdb copy is restricted to in-frame clones and leaves out a portion. The sample has about 170,000 clones; roughly 81% are singletons. Sample: peripheral blood. Every receptor here comes from a woman older than 75 with COVID-19, enrolled during active disease. CDR3s include the opening cysteine and the closing phenylalanine or tryptophan. D genes are given only for firm matches. The size of a clone is reported for some rows only, either as once, few or many, or as a class for expanded clones.

TRBJ1-2,TRBD1,.,TRBV28,TGTGCCAGCGTCACAGGGGGCGCCCCGGGATTCGACTATGGCTACACCTTC,CASVTGGAPGFDYGYTF
TRBJ2-2,TRBD1,.,TRBV6-5,TGTGCCAGCAGTTACCCACAGGGGGCGGACACCGGGGAGCTGTTTTTT,CASSYPQGADTGELFF
TRBJ2-5,.,.,TRBV7-2,TGTGCCAGCAGCTTCTCGCAGGGGGGTGGTGGGACCCAGTACTTC,CASSFSQGGGGTQYF
TRBJ1-1,TRBD1,.,TRBV27,TGTGCCAGCAGTCTCCAGGACAGGCTACATGAAGCTTTCTTT,CASSLQDRLHEAFF
TRBJ2-5,.,.,TRBV18,TGTGCCAGTGAGGGGGTCCAAGAGACCCAGTACTTC,CASEGVQETQYF
TRBJ2-5,.,.,TRBV11-2,TGTGCCAGCAGCCAAGACTGGCTCATGGCCCAGTACTTC,CASSQDWLMAQYF
TRBJ2-2,.,few,TRBV19,TGTGCCAGTAGTTCGGGACTGAACACCGGGGAGCTGTTTTTT,CASSSGLNTGELFF
TRBJ2-7,TRBD1,.,TRBV7-7,TGTGCTAGCAGCTTAGGGGCAGGGGGCTCCTACGAGCAGTACTTC,CASSLGAGGSYEQYF
TRBJ1-1,TRBD1,.,TRBV28,TGTGCCAGCAGGACAGGGGGAGTGACTGAAGCTTTCTTT,CASRTGGVTEAFF
TRBJ2-5,TRBD2,.,TRBV4-2,TGTGCCAGCAGCCGGAAAAGACTAGCGGGTGGGGAGACCCAGTACTTC,CASSRKRLAGGETQYF
TRBJ2-7,.,.,TRBV28,TGTGCCAGCAACCCCCGCGGGCGGGCCTCCTACGAGCAGTACTTC,CASNPRGRASYEQYF
TRBJ2-3,.,.,TRBV5-1,TGCGCCAGCAGCCCGGACAGTTTCGACCTTTTTAAGAATACGCAGTATTTT,CASSPDSFDLFKNTQYF
TRBJ1-3,TRBD1,.,TRBV28,TGTGCCAGCAGTTTGAGGACAGGGGGCGGTGGAAACACCATATATTTT,CASSLRTGGGGNTIYF
TRBJ1-2,.,.,TRBV11-2,TGTGCCAGCAGCTCCCTTCTGAACTATGGCTACACCTTC,CASSSLLNYGYTF
TRBJ1-1,TRBD1,.,TRBV27,TGTGCCAGCAGTTTAAGGACAGGGATAATAGAAGCTTTCTTT,CASSLRTGIIEAFF
TRBJ2-7,.,.,TRBV19,TGTGCCAGTAGTAATCTAAACGCGATCTACGAGCAGTACTTC,CASSNLNAIYEQYF
TRBJ1-1,.,.,TRBV18,TGTGCCAGCTCACTAACGCTCAGGGGTGGGACTGAAGCTTTCTTT,CASSLTLRGGTEAFF
TRBJ2-7,.,many,TRBV4-2,TGTGCCAGCAGCCAAGAGTGGAGGGGACTTACGTACGAGCAGTACTTC,CASSQEWRGLTYEQYF
TRBJ2-1,.,.,TRBV21-1,TGTGCCAGCAGCCCGCCCCCGGGGATGCAATATGAGCAGTTCTTC,CASSPPPGMQYEQFF
TRBJ2-3,.,once,TRBV28,TGTGCCAGCAGTTTATCTTCAGGGAGGCCAGATACGCAGTATTTT,CASSLSSGRPDTQYF
TRBJ2-7,.,.,TRBV6-1,TGTGCCAGCAGTGAAGCCCCTTTTTTCTCCTACGAGCAGTACTTC,CASSEAPFFSYEQYF
TRBJ2-6,.,.,TRBV6-5,TGTGCCAGCAGGGAGGGTGGAGGTGGGGCCAACGTCCTGACTTTC,CASREGGGGANVLTF
TRBJ1-4,TRBD1,once,TRBV10-3,TGTGCCATCAGCGAGGGGACAGGGGGCTGGGGTGAAAAACTGTTTTTT,CAISEGTGGWGEKLFF
TRBJ2-2,.,.,TRBV5-1,TGCGCCAGCAGCTTAGGACAGTATAGCACCGGGGAGCTGTTTTTT,CASSLGQYSTGELFF
TRBJ2-5,TRBD2,.,TRBV4-2,TGTGCCAGCAGCCAAGCCCGTGCTAGCGGGAGTGGGGGAGAGACCCAGTACTTC,CASSQARASGSGGETQYF
TRBJ2-3,TRBD2,.,TRBV18,TGTGCCAGCTCACCACTAGCGGGGAGCACAGATACGCAGTATTTT,CASSPLAGSTDTQYF
TRBJ1-1,.,.,TRBV29-1,TGCAGCGTTGTTCAGGGGAACACTGAAGCTTTCTTT,CSVVQGNTEAFF
TRBJ1-5,.,few,TRBV2,TGTGCCAGCACCACAGGGAATCAGCCCCAGCATTTT,CASTTGNQPQHF
TRBJ1-1,TRBD1,once,TRBV12-3/TRBV12-4,TGTGCCAGCAGCCAAGGACAGGCTGAAGCTTTCTTT,CASSQGQAEAFF
TRBJ2-1,TRBD2,.,TRBV18,TGTGCCAGCTCACCAACGGGGGCGAGGAGCGGGAGTGGCAATGAGCAGTTCTTC,CASSPTGARSGSGNEQFF